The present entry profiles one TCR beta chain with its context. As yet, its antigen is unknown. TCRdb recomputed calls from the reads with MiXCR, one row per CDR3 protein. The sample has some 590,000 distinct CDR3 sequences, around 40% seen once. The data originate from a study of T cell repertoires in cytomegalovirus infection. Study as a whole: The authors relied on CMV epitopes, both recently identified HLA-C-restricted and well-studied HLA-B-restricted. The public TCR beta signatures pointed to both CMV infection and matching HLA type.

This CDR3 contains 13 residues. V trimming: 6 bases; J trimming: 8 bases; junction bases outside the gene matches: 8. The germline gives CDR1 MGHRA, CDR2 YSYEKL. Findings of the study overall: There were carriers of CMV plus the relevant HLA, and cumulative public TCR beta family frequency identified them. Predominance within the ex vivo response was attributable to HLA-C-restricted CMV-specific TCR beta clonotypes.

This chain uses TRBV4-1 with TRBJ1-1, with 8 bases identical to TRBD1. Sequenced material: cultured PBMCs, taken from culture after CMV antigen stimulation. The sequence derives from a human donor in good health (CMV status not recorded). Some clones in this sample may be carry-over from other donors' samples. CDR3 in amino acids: CASRYTGGGEAFF. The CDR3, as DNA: TGCGCCAGCAGATATACAGGGGGTGGAGAAGCTTTCTTT.